Shown below are 27 T cell receptor beta chains from a single sample sequenced in a study of T cell responses to AZD1222 COVID-19 vaccine. Only in-frame clones appear in the TCRdb table, and some are missing; sequencing was by immunoSEQ multiplex PCR. The data show some 100,000 clones, roughly nine tenths seen once. The material sequenced was peripheral blood, taken on day 0 of AZD1222 vaccination. Receptor source: an adult in good health.

The chain joins TRBV7-2 to TRBJ2-1, with TRBD2 identical over 7 bases. After removal of 5 bases from V and 5 bases from J, the junction contained 9 bases not matched to a gene. Germline V CDR1 and CDR2: SGHTA, FQGNSA. This CDR3 region has 15 residues. This CDR3 is CASSPDAGENNEQFF. CDR3 nucleotide sequence: TGTGCCAGCAGCCCAGACGCGGGGGAGAACAATGAGCAGTTCTTC. The full variable domain, completed using reference TRBV7-2 and TRBJ2-1, is GAGVSQSPSNKVTEKGKDVELRCDPISGHTALYWYRQSLGQGLEFLIYFQGNSAPDKSGLPSDRFSAERTGGSVSTLTIQRTQQEDSAVYLCASSPDAGENNEQFFGPGTRLTVL.

In DNA form, the CDR3 reads TGTGCCAGCAGCCCGAGCGCTAGCGGCACAGATACGCAGTATTTT. This gives the protein CASSPSASGTDTQYF. The V call is TRBV7-8, the J call TRBJ2-3, with D possibly TRBD2 on 6 matching bases. Looked up from germline, CDR1 is SGHVS and CDR2 is FQNEAQ. V lost 5 bases and J lost 1, with 13 bases in between. This CDR3 region has 15 residues.

V and J are TRBV5-4 and TRBJ2-7; D is perhaps TRBD1 (5 bases). Germline CDR1 reads SGHNT; CDR2 reads YYREEE (reference sequence). V lost 2 bases and J 4 bases, leaving 16 bases between the germline ends. CDR3 length: 15 residues. The CDR3 loop is CASSFRGGTGYEQYF. For the CDR3, the DNA is TGTGCCAGCAGCTTTCGAGGTGGCACAGGATACGAGCAGTACTTC.

This chain uses TRBV7-2 with TRBJ2-5; no reliable D call. The CDR3 totals 13 residues. Germline V gives CDR1 SGHTA, CDR2 FQGNSA. Trimming removed 3 bases from V and 5 bases from J, with 10 bases in between. DNA for the CDR3: TGTGCCAGCAGCTTGGGGAAACGGGAGACCCAGTACTTC. Translation: CASSLGKRETQYF.

The CDR3 DNA follows: TGTGCCAGCAGTTCTTGGGCAACTAATGAAAAACTGTTTTTT. Amino acids: CASSSWATNEKLFF. J is TRBJ1-4 and V is TRBV27; no reliable D call. The CDR3 has 14 residues. Between the trimmed V and J ends, which lost 4 bases and 0 bases, there was a span of 6 bases. The germline V gene has CDR1 MNHEY and CDR2 SMNVEV (reference sequence).

Only a few counts were recorded for this clone. This chain connects TRBV5-1 to TRBJ1-1; 8 nucleotides align to TRBD1. Germline lookup yields CDR1 SGHRS and CDR2 YFSETQ. This CDR3 comprises 18 residues. J was trimmed by 0 bases and V by 4 bases; bases with no gene match: 14. CDR3 nucleotide sequence: TGCGCCAGCAGCATTAATCCGGCGGGACAGGTTATGAACACTGAAGCTTTCTTT. Amino acids: CASSINPAGQVMNTEAFF.

The V call is TRBV2, the J call TRBJ2-1; possibly TRBD2 for D (5 bases). The ends were cut back, 3 bases at V and 6 bases at J, with 12 bases in the middle. The CDR3 extends over 14 amino acids. The germline gives CDR1 SNHLY, CDR2 FYNNEI. This CDR3 is CASSEETGSNEQFF. The CDR3 nucleotides are TGTGCCAGCAGTGAGGAGACGGGGAGCAATGAGCAGTTCTTC.

The V and J genes are TRBV6-5 and TRBJ2-1; D might be TRBD1 (6 bases). The V end was cut by 9 bases, the J end by 8 bases, with 17 bases between. This CDR3 is built from 13 residues. The V gene's germline CDR1 is MNHEY and CDR2 SVGAGI. The CDR3 coding sequence is TGTGCCAGTGCCTCCCCAGGGGTGCATGAGCAGTTCTTC. As protein: CASASPGVHEQFF.

V gene TRBV7-2 combines with J gene TRBJ2-5, with unresolved D. V was clipped by 5 bases and J by 1 base, with 14 bases between them. In germline, CDR1 is SGHTA, CDR2 FQGNSA. This CDR3 is 15 amino acids long. As DNA, the CDR3 is TGTGCCAGCAGCGCCCCATTAATATTCCAAGAGACCCAGTACTTC. Amino acids: CASSAPLIFQETQYF. Drawing the rest from reference TRBV7-2 and TRBJ2-5, the complete variable domain is GAGVSQSPSNKVTEKGKDVELRCDPISGHTALYWYRQSLGQGLEFLIYFQGNSAPDKSGLPSDRFSAERTGGSVSTLTIQRTQQEDSAVYLCASSAPLIFQETQYFGPGTRLLVL.

Of note for this clone: Other nucleotide sequences in the sample specify the same CDR3. This sequence joins TRBV5-1 and TRBJ2-5, with 8 bases fitting TRBD1. Germline loops: CDR1 SGHRS, CDR2 YFSETQ. The V segment lost 1 base and the J segment 1 base; nucleotides outside the gene matches: 3. The length of the CDR3 is 15 residues. The DNA for the CDR3 is TGCGCCAGCAGCTTGAACACAGGGGGCCAAGAGACCCAGTACTTC. Protein sequence: CASSLNTGGQETQYF.

The rearrangement joins TRBV29-1 to TRBJ2-1, with 10 bases that match TRBD2. There are 11 residues in the CDR3. V shed 7 bases and J 9 bases; nucleotides not matched to a gene: 3. Looked up from germline, CDR1 is SQVTM and CDR2 is ANQGSEA. The CDR3 nucleotides are TGCAGCGCAGGGACTAGCGTTGAGCAGTTCTTC. Residues: CSAGTSVEQFF.

This clone was seen more than once but under ten times. V and J are TRBV30 and TRBJ1-5; D unclear. The CDR3 spans 15 residues. Germline V gene lookup returns CDR1 GTSNPN and CDR2 SVGIG (reference sequence). The V end was cut by 0 bases, the J end by 0 bases, with 9 bases between. As DNA, the CDR3 is TGTGCCTGGAGTGTAATGGGAAATAGCAATCAGCCCCAGCATTTT. It translates to CAWSVMGNSNQPQHF.

This clone was recorded once. The V and J genes are TRBV6-1 and TRBJ1-1; D is unclear. Germline V gene lookup returns CDR1 MNHNS and CDR2 SASEGT. CDR3 size: 15 residues. V lost 2 bases and J lost 4, with 14 bases in between. This CDR3 is CASSEFWAEGTEAFF. The CDR3 DNA reads as TGTGCCAGCAGTGAATTCTGGGCCGAGGGCACTGAAGCTTTCTTT.

The genes are TRBV7-8 and TRBJ1-1, with D perhaps matching TRBD1 (6 bases). CDR1 and CDR2 from the germline V gene are SGHVS and FQNEAQ. The CDR3 is 16 residues long. The germline V and J ends were trimmed by 5 bases and 4 bases, with 20 bases remaining between them. CDR3 loop: CASSGRTGARSTEAFF. DNA for the CDR3: TGTGCCAGCAGCGGTAGAACGGGGGCAAGGAGCACTGAAGCTTTCTTT.

This chain uses TRBV5-1 with TRBJ2-1; D is possibly TRBD2 (5 bases). CDR3 length: 14 amino acids. The V gene's germline CDR1 is SGHRS and CDR2 YFSETQ. V was shortened by 7 bases and J by 5 bases, with 16 bases between the two germline ends. CDR3 bases: TGCGCCAGCTCCCGGGCGCGGGTTGACAATGAGCAGTTCTTC. Translating it yields CASSRARVDNEQFF.

This rearrangement joins TRBV7-8 to TRBJ2-3; 8 nucleotides match TRBD2. Trimming removed 0 bases from V and 2 bases from J; junction bases left unmatched: 7. CDR3 size: 17 residues. The germline V gene encodes CDR1 SGHVS and CDR2 FQNEAQ. CDR3 region: CASSLAYSGVFTDTQYF. CDR3 nucleotides: TGTGCCAGCAGCTTAGCGTATAGCGGGGTGTTCACAGATACGCAGTATTTT.

This chain connects TRBV6-1 to TRBJ2-7; the D call may be TRBD1 or TRBD2 (5 bases each). Trimming shortened V by 1 base and J by 2 bases, and 9 bases separated the two germline ends. Germline V gene sequence: CDR1 MNHNS, CDR2 SASEGT. The CDR3 consists of 14 residues. The DNA for the CDR3 is TGTGCCAGCAGTGAAGTGGGACCTGCCTACGAGCAGTACTTC. Amino acid sequence: CASSEVGPAYEQYF.

In this sample, this clone turned up once. This chain joins TRBV18 and TRBJ1-6, with 11 bases that match TRBD1. CDR3 length: 15 amino acids. Germline assignment: CDR1 KGHSH and CDR2 LQKENI. With V trimmed by 6 bases and J by 7 bases, 5 bases remained unmatched. CDR3 in DNA: TGTGCCAGCTCTCCCGGGACAGGGGGAAATTCACCCCTCCACTTT. Amino acid sequence: CASSPGTGGNSPLHF.

The CDR3 DNA reads as TGTGCCAGCAGCGTGGGGACAGGGTTGGGCACTGAAGCTTTCTTT. It specifies CASSVGTGLGTEAFF. The chain joins TRBV9 to TRBJ1-1, with TRBD1 matching 9 bases. Trimming removed 2 bases from V and 4 bases from J; junction bases left unmatched: 6. The CDR3 runs to 15 residues. Germline assignment: CDR1 SGDLS and CDR2 YYNGEE.

V usage is TRBV7-2 and J usage is TRBJ1-5; 7 bases are a match to TRBD1. Germline values: CDR1 SGHTA, CDR2 FQGNSA. V dropped 4 bases and J dropped 0; count of bases not matched to a gene: 3. The CDR3 loop spans 15 amino acids. The chain's CDR3 is CASSWTGDSNQPQHF. CDR3 bases: TGTGCCAGCAGCTGGACAGGAGATAGCAATCAGCCCCAGCATTTT.

The chain uses TRBV11-3 and TRBJ2-3; the D gene is possibly TRBD1 (6 bases). The CDR3 covers 14 residues. Looked up from germline, CDR1 is SGHNT and CDR2 is YENEEA. Trimming shortened V by 2 bases and J by 9 bases, and 15 bases separated the two germline ends. DNA for the CDR3: TGTGCCAGCAGCTTACGTGGGGGCGGAGAAACGCAGTATTTT. It yields the protein CASSLRGGGETQYF.

The V call is TRBV4-3, the J call TRBJ1-2; 10 bases agree with TRBD1. The length of the CDR3 is 16 residues. J was trimmed by 4 bases and V by 3 bases; bases with no gene match: 8. CDR1 and CDR2 from the germline V gene are LGHNA and YSLEER. CDR3 in amino acids: CASSQDRGTTPYGYTF. The CDR3 bases are TGCGCCAGCAGCCAGGACAGGGGGACAACTCCCTATGGCTACACCTTC.

This clone was picked up a small number of times. Other DNA sequences from this sample encode an identical CDR3 as well. The rearrangement joins TRBV19 to TRBJ1-2; possibly TRBD1 for D (6 bases). Germline CDR1 and CDR2: LNHDA and SQIVND (reference sequence). The ends were cut back, 3 bases at V and 2 bases at J, with 10 bases in the middle. The CDR3 has 14 residues. The DNA of the CDR3 is TGTGCCAGTAGTATTCCCGGACAGAACTATGGCTACACCTTC. It is translated as CASSIPGQNYGYTF.

The chain employs TRBV30 and TRBJ1-5, with a tentative D call TRBD1 (6 bases). The CDR3 runs 14 residues. V lost 1 base and J lost 9, with 16 bases in between. Germline lookup yields CDR1 GTSNPN and CDR2 SVGIG (reference sequence). Here the CDR3 DNA reads TGTGCCTGGAGTGACAGGGACCCCTGGGGGCCCCAGCATTTT. It yields the protein CAWSDRDPWGPQHF.

This clone was counted once. V and J are TRBV30 and TRBJ2-3; 7 nucleotides align to TRBD2. The CDR3 is 14 amino acids. Germline V gives CDR1 GTSNPN, CDR2 SVGIG (reference sequence). V was pared by 4 bases and J by 0 bases, with 4 bases of the junction left unmatched. CDR3 in amino acids: CAWNVLASTDTQYF. CDR3 coding DNA: TGTGCCTGGAATGTACTAGCGAGCACAGATACGCAGTATTTT.

The chain employs TRBV7-9 and TRBJ1-6; the match to TRBD1 covers 8 bases. The CDR3 length is 16 residues. CDR1 and CDR2 from the germline V gene are SEHNR and FQNEAQ (reference sequence). Trimming cost V 5 bases and J 6 bases; bases outside gene matches: 9. The CDR3 region has the DNA TGTGCCAGCAGCACTAAGGACAGGGAACTTAATTCACCCCTCCACTTT. Translation: CASSTKDRELNSPLHF.

J is TRBJ1-4 and V is TRBV27, with D unresolved. V lost 5 bases, J lost 0 bases, and 4 bases lay in between. The germline V gene encodes CDR1 MNHEY and CDR2 SMNVEV (reference sequence). This CDR3 spans 13 amino acids. In DNA, the CDR3 is TGTGCCAGCAGTCCCCCAACTAATGAAAAACTGTTTTTT. Protein sequence: CASSPPTNEKLFF. The full variable domain, rest sourced from reference TRBV27 and TRBJ1-4, is EAQVTQNPRYLITVTGKKLTVTCSQNMNHEYMSWYRQDPGLGLRQIYYSMNVEVTDKGDVPEGYKVSRKEKRNFPLILESPSPNQTSLYFCASSPPTNEKLFFGSGTQLSVL.